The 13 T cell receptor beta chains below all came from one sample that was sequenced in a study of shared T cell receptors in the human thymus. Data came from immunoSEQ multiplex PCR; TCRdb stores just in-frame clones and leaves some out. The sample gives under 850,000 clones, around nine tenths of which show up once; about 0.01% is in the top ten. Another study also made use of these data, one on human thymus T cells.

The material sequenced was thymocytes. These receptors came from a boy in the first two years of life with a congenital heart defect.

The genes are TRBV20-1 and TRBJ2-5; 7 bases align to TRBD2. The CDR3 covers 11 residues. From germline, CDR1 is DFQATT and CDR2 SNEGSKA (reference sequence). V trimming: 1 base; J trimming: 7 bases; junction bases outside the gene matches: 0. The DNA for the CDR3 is TGCAGTGCTAGAGGGGGGGGGACCCAGTACTTC. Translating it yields CSARGGGTQYF.

Here the CDR3 reads CASSPSGIQPQHF. The CDR3 DNA reads as TGTGCCAGCAGCCCGTCAGGGATCCAGCCCCAGCATTTT. The chain employs TRBV5-5 and TRBJ1-5; TRBD1 is a possible D gene (5 bases). From germline, CDR1 is SGHKS and CDR2 YYEKEE (reference sequence). This CDR3 comprises 13 residues. With 4 bases removed from V and 7 bases from J, the gap between germline ends came to 12 bases.

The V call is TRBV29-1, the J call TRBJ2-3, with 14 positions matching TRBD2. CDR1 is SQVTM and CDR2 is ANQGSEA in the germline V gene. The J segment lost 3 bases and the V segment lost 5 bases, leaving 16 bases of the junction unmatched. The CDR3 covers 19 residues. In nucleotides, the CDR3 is TGCAGCGTTAAAACTCTGAGACTAGCGGGAGGGCCGGGGACAGATACGCAGTATTTT. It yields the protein CSVKTLRLAGGPGTDTQYF.

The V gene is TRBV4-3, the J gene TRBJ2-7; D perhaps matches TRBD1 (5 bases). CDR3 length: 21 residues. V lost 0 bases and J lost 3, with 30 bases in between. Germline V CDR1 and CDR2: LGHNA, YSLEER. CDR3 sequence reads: CASSQDVIPEDGRRGLYEQYF. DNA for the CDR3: TGCGCCAGCAGCCAAGACGTAATACCAGAGGACGGAAGAAGGGGTCTCTACGAGCAGTACTTC.

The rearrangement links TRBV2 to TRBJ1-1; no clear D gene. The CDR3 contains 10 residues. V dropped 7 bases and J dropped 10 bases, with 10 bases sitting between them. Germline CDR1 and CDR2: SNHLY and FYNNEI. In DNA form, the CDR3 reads TGTGCCAGCATCGGGGAGGGAGCTTTCTTT. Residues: CASIGEGAFF.

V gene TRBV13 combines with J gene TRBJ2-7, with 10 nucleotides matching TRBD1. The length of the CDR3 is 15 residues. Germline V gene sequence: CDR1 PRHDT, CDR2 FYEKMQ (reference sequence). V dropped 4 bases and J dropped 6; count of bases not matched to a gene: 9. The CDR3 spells CASSWAPGTGAEQYF. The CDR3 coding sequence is TGTGCCAGCAGCTGGGCCCCAGGGACAGGGGCCGAGCAGTACTTC.

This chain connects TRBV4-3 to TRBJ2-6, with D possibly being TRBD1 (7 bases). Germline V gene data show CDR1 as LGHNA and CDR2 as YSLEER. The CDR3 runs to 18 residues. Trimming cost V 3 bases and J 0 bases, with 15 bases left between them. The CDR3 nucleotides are TGCGCCAGCAGCCAGATCACAGGGGACTCCTCTGGGGCCAACGTCCTGACTTTC. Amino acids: CASSQITGDSSGANVLTF.

The DNA for the CDR3 is TGTGCCAGCAGCTCGTTAGCAGACCTGGGCAATGAGCAGTTCTTC. Protein sequence: CASSSLADLGNEQFF. V usage is TRBV28 and J usage is TRBJ2-1; no clear D gene. Trimming shortened V by 6 bases and J by 6 bases, and 18 bases separated the two germline ends. CDR1 is MDHEN and CDR2 is SYDVKM in the germline V gene. This CDR3 comprises 15 residues. Complete variable domain (other parts from reference TRBV28 and TRBJ2-1): DVKVTQSSRYLVKRTGEKVFLECVQDMDHENMFWYRQDPGLGLRLIYFSYDVKMKEKGDIPEGYSVSREKKERFSLILESASTNQTSMYLCASSSLADLGNEQFFGPGTRLTVL.

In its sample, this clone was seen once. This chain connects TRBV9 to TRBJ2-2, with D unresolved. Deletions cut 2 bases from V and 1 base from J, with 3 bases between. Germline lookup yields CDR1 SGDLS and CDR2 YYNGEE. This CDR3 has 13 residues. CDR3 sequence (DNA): TGTGCCAGCAGCGTGAGGAACACCGGGGAGCTGTTTTTT. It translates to CASSVRNTGELFF.

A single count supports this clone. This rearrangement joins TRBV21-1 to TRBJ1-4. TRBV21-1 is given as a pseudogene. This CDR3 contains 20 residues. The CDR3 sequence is CASSKDSHSSAGPSHEKLFF. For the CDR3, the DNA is TGTGCCAGCAGCAAAGATTCTCATAGTTCAGCGGGGCCTTCACATGAAAAACTGTTTTTT.

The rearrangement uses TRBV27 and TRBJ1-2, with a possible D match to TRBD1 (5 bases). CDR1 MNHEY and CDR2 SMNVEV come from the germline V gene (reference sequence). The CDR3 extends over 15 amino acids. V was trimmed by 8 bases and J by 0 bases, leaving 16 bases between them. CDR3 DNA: TGTGCCAGCGGGGGGGGAAAGAGGTCTAACTATGGCTACACCTTC. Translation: CASGGGKRSNYGYTF.

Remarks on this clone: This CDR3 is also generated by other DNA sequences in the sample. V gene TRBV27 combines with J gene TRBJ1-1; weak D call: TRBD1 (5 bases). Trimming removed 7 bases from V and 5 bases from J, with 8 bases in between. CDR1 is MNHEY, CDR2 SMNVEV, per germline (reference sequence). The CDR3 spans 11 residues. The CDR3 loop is CASNGGTEAFF. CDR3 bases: TGTGCCAGCAACGGGGGGACTGAAGCTTTCTTT.

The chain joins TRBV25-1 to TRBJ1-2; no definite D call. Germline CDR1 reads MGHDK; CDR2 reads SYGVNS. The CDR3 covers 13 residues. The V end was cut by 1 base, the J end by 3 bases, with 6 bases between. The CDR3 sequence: CASSEWRHYGYTF. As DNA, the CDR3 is TGTGCCAGCAGTGAATGGCGGCACTATGGCTACACCTTC.